Listed below are T cell receptor beta chains from one sample, sequenced in a study of cytotoxic CD8 clonotypes in ibrutinib-treated CLL. Sequencing was performed with immunoSEQ multiplex PCR; in TCRdb, only in-frame clones are kept and a portion is missing. The sample contains hundreds of thousands of clones, roughly 73% of which appear only once. This sample comprised PBMCs, obtained after 12 months of ibrutinib treatment. The receptor set was obtained from a human donor with chronic lymphocytic leukemia. Each CDR3 is given with its conserved first and last residue. The D gene is left open where the match is weak. Rows may omit the clone size; those that give it use once, few, many or a size class.

DNA: TGTGCCAGCTCACTGGCCAGGGCCTCCCTCTATGGCTACACCTTC
CDR3: CASSLARASLYGYTF
D: -
size: -
V: TRBV18
J: TRBJ1-2

DNA: TGTGCCAGCAGCTTGACTACGGGCCGGAAGGGTTATGGCTACACCTTC
CDR3: CASSLTTGRKGYGYTF
D: -
size: few
V: TRBV11-3
J: TRBJ1-2

DNA: TGTGCCAGCAGCTCCCCTTCTATGCCCTACGAGCAGTACTTC
CDR3: CASSSPSMPYEQYF
D: -
size: -
V: TRBV7-9
J: TRBJ2-7

DNA: TGTGCCAGCACCCAGGGCGATAATTCACCCCTCCACTTT
CDR3: CASTQGDNSPLHF
D: -
size: -
V: TRBV6-6
J: TRBJ1-6

DNA: TGTGCCAGCAGCCTCTGGACAGGGCCGAACACCGGGGAGCTGTTTTTT
CDR3: CASSLWTGPNTGELFF
D: TRBD1
size: -
V: TRBV13
J: TRBJ2-2

DNA: TGCGCCAGCAGCTTGTTTCCAGGGAGCACCGGGGAGCTGTTTTTT
CDR3: CASSLFPGSTGELFF
D: -
size: -
V: TRBV5-1
J: TRBJ2-2

DNA: TGTGCCACCAGCTTGAGGCAGGGACCGCAGTATTTT
CDR3: CATSLRQGPQYF
D: -
size: -
V: TRBV15
J: TRBJ2-3

DNA: TGTGCCAGCAGTGAACTCAGGATTAGCAATCAGCCCCAGCATTTT
CDR3: CASSELRISNQPQHF
D: -
size: -
V: TRBV6-1
J: TRBJ1-5

DNA: TGCAGCGTGAACTTCGGGGTTGGGAGCTACACCTTC
CDR3: CSVNFGVGSYTF
D: -
size: -
V: TRBV29-1
J: TRBJ1-2

DNA: TGTGCCAGCAGTCCGCCAGCGGGCTACGAGCAGTACTTC
CDR3: CASSPPAGYEQYF
D: -
size: few
V: TRBV28
J: TRBJ2-7

DNA: TGTGCCAGCTCACCTGGGACAGGGTTTTCTGGGGCCAACGTCCTGACTTTC
CDR3: CASSPGTGFSGANVLTF
D: TRBD1
size: once
V: TRBV18
J: TRBJ2-6

DNA: TGTGCCAGCAGCCCAGGTGAGGAAGGGACCCAGTACTTC
CDR3: CASSPGEEGTQYF
D: -
size: once
V: TRBV4-2
J: TRBJ2-5

DNA: TGTGCCAGCAGTGAAGTCCACCCTGTCACAGCGGGGACCTACGAGCAGTACTTC
CDR3: CASSEVHPVTAGTYEQYF
D: TRBD2
size: -
V: TRBV6-1
J: TRBJ2-7

DNA: TGTGCCAGCAGGGTCAATGAGCAGTTCTTC
CDR3: CASRVNEQFF
D: -
size: -
V: TRBV6-5
J: TRBJ2-1

DNA: TGTGCCAGCAGCTCCCGGACAACTCTTGCCTACAATGAGCAGTTCTTC
CDR3: CASSSRTTLAYNEQFF
D: -
size: once
V: TRBV7-6
J: TRBJ2-1

DNA: TGTGCCAGCAGTTTATTTCCCGGAGCTGAAGCTTTCTTT
CDR3: CASSLFPGAEAFF
D: -
size: -
V: TRBV27
J: TRBJ1-1

DNA: TGTGCCAGCACGGGAGGGTGGGGGTCTGAAGCTTTCTTT
CDR3: CASTGGWGSEAFF
D: -
size: -
V: TRBV2
J: TRBJ1-1

DNA: TGTGCCAGCAGTTTAGGCGGGAGGAATAACAATGAGCAGTTCTTC
CDR3: CASSLGGRNNNEQFF
D: TRBD2
size: -
V: TRBV27
J: TRBJ2-1

DNA: TGTGCCAGCAGTTCACCCGGGACAGGGAAGACTGAAGCTTTCTTT
CDR3: CASSSPGTGKTEAFF
D: TRBD1
size: -
V: TRBV6-5
J: TRBJ1-1

DNA: TGCGCCAGCAGTTTTGGGCCGGGGGACTCGGGCAATCAGCCCCAGCATTTT
CDR3: CASSFGPGDSGNQPQHF
D: -
size: few
V: TRBV10-1
J: TRBJ1-5

DNA: TGTGCCAGCAGTTCGTGGGACACGATGGGAGATACGCAGTATTTT
CDR3: CASSSWDTMGDTQYF
D: -
size: -
V: TRBV27
J: TRBJ2-3

DNA: TGCGCCAGCAGTGAGGGGAGTCAGCCCCAGCATTTT
CDR3: CASSEGSQPQHF
D: -
size: once
V: TRBV10-1
J: TRBJ1-5

DNA: TGTGCCAGCAGTCTCCGACAGAGCTCCTACGAGCAGTACTTC
CDR3: CASSLRQSSYEQYF
D: -
size: -
V: TRBV27
J: TRBJ2-7

DNA: TGCGCCAGCAGCCTTCTTTCGCGGGGGGATACGCAGTATTTT
CDR3: CASSLLSRGDTQYF
D: TRBD2
size: -
V: TRBV4-1
J: TRBJ2-3

DNA: TGCGCCAGCAGCCCGGGACTCTCTTCCACAGATACGCAGTATTTT
CDR3: CASSPGLSSTDTQYF
D: -
size: -
V: TRBV5-1
J: TRBJ2-3

DNA: TGCGCCAGCAGCTCCCAGAAAAACGTCCTGACTTTC
CDR3: CASSSQKNVLTF
D: -
size: -
V: TRBV4-1
J: TRBJ2-6

DNA: TGTGCCAGCAGCTTGATGGACACTGAAGCTTTCTTT
CDR3: CASSLMDTEAFF
D: -
size: -
V: TRBV7-2
J: TRBJ1-1

DNA: TGTGCCAGCAGTGTGGGCAGAAAGAACACTGAAGCTTTCTTT
CDR3: CASSVGRKNTEAFF
D: -
size: once
V: TRBV2
J: TRBJ1-1

DNA: TGTGCCAGCAGCTTAGACTATGGCTACACCTTC
CDR3: CASSLDYGYTF
D: -
size: -
V: TRBV7-9
J: TRBJ1-2

DNA: TGTGCCAGCCGGATAAATTCACCGGGGACAGATAGCAATCAGCCCCAGCATTTT
CDR3: CASRINSPGTDSNQPQHF
D: TRBD1
size: -
V: TRBV19
J: TRBJ1-5

DNA: TGCGCCAGCAGCGCCGGCGCCTTTAGGGAGGAGACCCAGTACTTC
CDR3: CASSAGAFREETQYF
D: -
size: -
V: TRBV5-1
J: TRBJ2-5

DNA: TGTGCCAGCAGAGCCGGACTAGCGGGACACAATGAGCAGTTCTTC
CDR3: CASRAGLAGHNEQFF
D: TRBD2
size: -
V: TRBV6-4
J: TRBJ2-1

DNA: TGCGCCAGCAGCGCAGCCTTCCGGAGGGAGACCCAGTACTTC
CDR3: CASSAAFRRETQYF
D: -
size: -
V: TRBV5-1
J: TRBJ2-5

DNA: TGCGCCAGTAGTATAGGGGGCCACTCTGGAAACACCATATATTTT
CDR3: CASSIGGHSGNTIYF
D: TRBD1
size: -
V: TRBV19
J: TRBJ1-3